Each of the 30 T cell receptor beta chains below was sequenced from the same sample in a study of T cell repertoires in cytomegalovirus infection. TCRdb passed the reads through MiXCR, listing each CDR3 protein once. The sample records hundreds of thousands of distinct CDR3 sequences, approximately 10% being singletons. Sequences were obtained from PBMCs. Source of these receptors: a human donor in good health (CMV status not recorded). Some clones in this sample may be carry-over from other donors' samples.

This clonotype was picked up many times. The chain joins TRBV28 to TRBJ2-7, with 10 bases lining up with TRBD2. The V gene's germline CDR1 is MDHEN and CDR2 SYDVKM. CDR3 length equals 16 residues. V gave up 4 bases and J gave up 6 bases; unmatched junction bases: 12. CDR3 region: CASSSAGLAATAEQYF. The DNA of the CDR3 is TGTGCCAGCAGTTCAGCCGGACTAGCGGCCACGGCCGAGCAGTACTTC.

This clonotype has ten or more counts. The CDR3 spells CSARGISGQGLAGGAGELFF. In DNA form, the CDR3 reads TGCAGTGCTAGAGGAATATCAGGACAGGGACTAGCGGGGGGAGCCGGGGAGCTGTTTTTT. V usage is TRBV20-1 and J usage is TRBJ2-2, with 15 positions matching TRBD2. The germline gives CDR1 DFQATT, CDR2 SNEGSKA (reference sequence). The length of the CDR3 is 20 residues. After removal of 1 base from V and 6 bases from J, the junction contained 15 bases not matched to a gene.

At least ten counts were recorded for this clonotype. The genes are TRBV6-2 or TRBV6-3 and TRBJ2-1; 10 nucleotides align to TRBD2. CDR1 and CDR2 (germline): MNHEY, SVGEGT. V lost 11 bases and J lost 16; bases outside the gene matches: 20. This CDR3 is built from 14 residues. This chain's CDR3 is CAAYKRFTSGEYFF. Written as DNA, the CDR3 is TGTGCCGCCTATAAGAGATTTACTAGCGGGGAATATTTCTTC.

The CDR3: CASSPGQTQETQYF. CDR3 nucleotide sequence: TGCGCCAGCAGCCCTGGACAGACCCAAGAGACCCAGTACTTC. The V call is TRBV5-1, the J call TRBJ2-5; TRBD1 is a possible D gene (6 bases). Trimming pared 4 bases from V and 1 base from J, leaving 11 bases between. Per the germline V gene, CDR1 is SGHRS and CDR2 is YFSETQ. The CDR3 covers 14 residues.

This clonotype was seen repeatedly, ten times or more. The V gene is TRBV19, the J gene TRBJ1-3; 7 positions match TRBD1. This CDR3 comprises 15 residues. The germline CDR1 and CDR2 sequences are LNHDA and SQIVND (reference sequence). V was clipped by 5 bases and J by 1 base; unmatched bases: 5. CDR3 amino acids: CASSEDRSSGNTIYF. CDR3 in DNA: TGTGCCAGTAGTGAGGACAGGTCTTCTGGAAACACCATATATTTT.

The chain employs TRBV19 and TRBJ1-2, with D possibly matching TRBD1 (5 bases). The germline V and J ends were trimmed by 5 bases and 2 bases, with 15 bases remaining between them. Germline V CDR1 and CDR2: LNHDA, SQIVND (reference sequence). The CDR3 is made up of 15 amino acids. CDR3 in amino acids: CASSAVGTDNYGYTF. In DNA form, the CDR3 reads TGTGCCAGTAGTGCGGTAGGGACGGACAACTATGGCTACACCTTC.

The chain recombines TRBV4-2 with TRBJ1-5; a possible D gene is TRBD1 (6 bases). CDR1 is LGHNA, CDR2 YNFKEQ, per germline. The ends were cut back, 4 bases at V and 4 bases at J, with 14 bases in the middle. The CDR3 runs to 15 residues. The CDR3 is CASSRGRGGNQPQHF. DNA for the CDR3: TGTGCCAGCAGCCGCGGCAGGGGAGGAAATCAGCCCCAGCATTTT.

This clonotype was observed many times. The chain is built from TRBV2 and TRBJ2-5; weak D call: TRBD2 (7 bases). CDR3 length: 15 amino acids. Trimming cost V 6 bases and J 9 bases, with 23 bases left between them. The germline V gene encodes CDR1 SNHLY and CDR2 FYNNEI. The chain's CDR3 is CASRNPRRGRRAQYF. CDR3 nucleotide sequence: TGTGCCAGCAGAAACCCAAGGCGGGGGCGACGGGCCCAGTACTTC. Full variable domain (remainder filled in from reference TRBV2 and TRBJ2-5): EPEVTQTPSHQVTQMGQEVILRCVPISNHLYFYWYRQILGQKVEFLVSFYNNEISEKSEIFDDQFSVERPDGSNFTLKIRSTKLEDSAMYFCASRNPRRGRRAQYFGPGTRLLVL.

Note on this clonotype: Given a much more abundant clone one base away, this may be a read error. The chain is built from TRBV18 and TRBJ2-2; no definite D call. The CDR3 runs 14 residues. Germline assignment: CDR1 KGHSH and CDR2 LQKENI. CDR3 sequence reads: CASSPGSNTRELFF. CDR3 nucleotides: TGTGCCAGCTCACCGGGATCGAACACCAGGGAGCTGTTTTTT.

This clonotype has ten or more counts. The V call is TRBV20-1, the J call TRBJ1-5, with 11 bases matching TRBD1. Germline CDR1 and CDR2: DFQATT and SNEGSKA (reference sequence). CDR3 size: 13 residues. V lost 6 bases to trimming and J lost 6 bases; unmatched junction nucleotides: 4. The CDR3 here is CSAPGQGGQPQHF. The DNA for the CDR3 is TGCAGTGCCCCGGGACAGGGGGGTCAGCCCCAGCATTTT.

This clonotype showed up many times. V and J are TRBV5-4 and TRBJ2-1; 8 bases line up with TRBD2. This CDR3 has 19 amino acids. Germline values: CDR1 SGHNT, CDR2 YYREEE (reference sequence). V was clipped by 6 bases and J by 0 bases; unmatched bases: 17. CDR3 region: CASTGGASGFSSSYNEQFF. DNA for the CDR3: TGTGCCAGCACCGGGGGGGCTAGCGGGTTTTCGAGCTCCTACAATGAGCAGTTCTTC. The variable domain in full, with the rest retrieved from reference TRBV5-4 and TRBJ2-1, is ETGVTQSPTHLIKTRGQQVTLRCSSQSGHNTVSWYQQALGQGPQFIFQYYREEENGRGNFPPRFSGLQFPNYSSELNVNALELDDSALYLCASTGGASGFSSSYNEQFFGPGTRLTVL.

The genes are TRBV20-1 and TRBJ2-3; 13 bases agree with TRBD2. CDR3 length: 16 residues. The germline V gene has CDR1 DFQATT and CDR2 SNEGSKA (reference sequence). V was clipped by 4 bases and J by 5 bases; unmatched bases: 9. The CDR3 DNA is TGCAGTGCTATTGGGACTAGCGGGGCGTTGAGAGATACGCAGTATTTT. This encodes CSAIGTSGALRDTQYF.

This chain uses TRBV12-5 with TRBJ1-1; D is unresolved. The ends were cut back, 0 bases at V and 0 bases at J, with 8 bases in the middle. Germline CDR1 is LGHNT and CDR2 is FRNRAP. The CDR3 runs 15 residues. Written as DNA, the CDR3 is TGTGCTAGTGGTTTGGTAGCGGCTTTGAACACTGAAGCTTTCTTT. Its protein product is CASGLVAALNTEAFF.

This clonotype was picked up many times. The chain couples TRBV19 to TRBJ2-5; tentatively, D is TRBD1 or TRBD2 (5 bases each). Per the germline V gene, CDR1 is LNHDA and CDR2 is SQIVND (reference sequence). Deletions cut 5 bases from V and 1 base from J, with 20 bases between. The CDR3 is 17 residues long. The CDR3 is CASSPEVGPPPQETQYF. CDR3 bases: TGTGCCAGTAGTCCCGAGGTGGGACCCCCGCCCCAAGAGACCCAGTACTTC.

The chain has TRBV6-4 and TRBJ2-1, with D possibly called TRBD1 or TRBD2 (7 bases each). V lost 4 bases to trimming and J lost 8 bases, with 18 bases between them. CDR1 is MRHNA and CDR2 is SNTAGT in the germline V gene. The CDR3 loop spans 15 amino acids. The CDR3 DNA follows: TGTGCCAGCAGTGCAGGGGGGCGGGAGATCCATGAGCAGTTCTTC. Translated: CASSAGGREIHEQFF.

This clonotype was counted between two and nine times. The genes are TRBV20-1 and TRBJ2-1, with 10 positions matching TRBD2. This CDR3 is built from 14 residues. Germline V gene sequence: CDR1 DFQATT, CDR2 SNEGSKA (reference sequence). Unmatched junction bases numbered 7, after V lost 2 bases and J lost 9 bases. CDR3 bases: TGCAGTGCTAGAATTCCGGGACTAGCGTTTGAGCAGTTCTTC. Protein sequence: CSARIPGLAFEQFF.

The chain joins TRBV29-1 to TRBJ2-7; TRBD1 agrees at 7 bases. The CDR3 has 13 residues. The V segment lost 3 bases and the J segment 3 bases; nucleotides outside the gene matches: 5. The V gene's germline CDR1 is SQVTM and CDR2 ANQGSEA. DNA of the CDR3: TGCAGCGTTGACGACAGGGTAAGCTACGAGCAGTACTTC. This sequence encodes CSVDDRVSYEQYF.

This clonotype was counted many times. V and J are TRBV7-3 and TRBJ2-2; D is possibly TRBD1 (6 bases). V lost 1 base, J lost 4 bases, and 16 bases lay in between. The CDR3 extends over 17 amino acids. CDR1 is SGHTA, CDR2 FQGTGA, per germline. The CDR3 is CASSLMAQGVSTGELFF. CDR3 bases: TGTGCCAGCAGCTTAATGGCACAGGGTGTGAGCACCGGGGAGCTGTTTTTT.

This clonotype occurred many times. The CDR3, as DNA: TGTGCCATCGGACAATCTTTCCAGGGGGCCGGGGCCAACGTCCTGACTTTC. Translating it yields CAIGQSFQGAGANVLTF. The chain is built from TRBV10-3 and TRBJ2-6; TRBD1 agrees at 8 bases. Germline V lookup: CDR1 ENHRY, CDR2 SYGVKD. V was pared by 8 bases and J by 4 bases, with 13 bases of the junction left unmatched. The CDR3 has 17 amino acids.

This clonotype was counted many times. This CDR3 reads CASSLDLFTEQYF. The CDR3 DNA reads as TGTGCCAGCAGCTTGGACCTTTTCACGGAGCAGTACTTC. The J gene is TRBJ2-7, the V gene TRBV5-5; no clear D gene. The germline V gene has CDR1 SGHKS and CDR2 YYEKEE (reference sequence). The CDR3 runs 13 residues. V lost 0 bases and J lost 7, with 11 bases in between.

This CDR3 is CASSGSVPSTDTQYF. The CDR3 nucleotides read TGTGCCAGCAGCGGAAGCGTCCCCAGCACAGATACGCAGTATTTT. The chain combines TRBV9 with TRBJ2-3; D not resolved. This CDR3 is built from 15 residues. The V end lost 3 bases, the J end lost 0 bases, and 11 bases lay between the germline ends. The V gene's germline CDR1 is SGDLS and CDR2 YYNGEE.

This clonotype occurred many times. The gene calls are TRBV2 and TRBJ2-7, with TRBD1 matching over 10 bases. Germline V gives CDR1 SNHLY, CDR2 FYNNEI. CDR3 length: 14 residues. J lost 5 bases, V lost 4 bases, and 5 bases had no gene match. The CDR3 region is CASSGDRGWDEQYF. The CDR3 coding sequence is TGTGCCAGCAGTGGGGACAGGGGTTGGGACGAGCAGTACTTC.

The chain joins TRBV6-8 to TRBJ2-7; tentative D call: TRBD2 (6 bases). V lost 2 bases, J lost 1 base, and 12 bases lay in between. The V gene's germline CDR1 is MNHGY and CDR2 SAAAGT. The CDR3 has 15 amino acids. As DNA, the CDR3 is TGTGCCAGCAGTTACGGATTAGCGGCGTCCTACGAGCAGTACTTC. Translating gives CASSYGLAASYEQYF.

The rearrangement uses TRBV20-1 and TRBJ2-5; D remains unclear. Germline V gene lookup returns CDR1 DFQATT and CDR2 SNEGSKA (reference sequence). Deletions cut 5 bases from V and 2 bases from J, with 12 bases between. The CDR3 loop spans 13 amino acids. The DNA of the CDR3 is TGCAGTGCTCAGGAGAGGCTGCAAGAGACCCAGTACTTC. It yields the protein CSAQERLQETQYF.

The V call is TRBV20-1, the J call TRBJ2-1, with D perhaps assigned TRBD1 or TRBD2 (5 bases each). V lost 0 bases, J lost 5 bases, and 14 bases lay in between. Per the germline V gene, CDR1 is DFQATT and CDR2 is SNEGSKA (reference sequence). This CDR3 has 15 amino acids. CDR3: CSARDQWDRHNEQFF. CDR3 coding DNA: TGCAGTGCTAGAGATCAGTGGGACCGACACAATGAGCAGTTCTTC.

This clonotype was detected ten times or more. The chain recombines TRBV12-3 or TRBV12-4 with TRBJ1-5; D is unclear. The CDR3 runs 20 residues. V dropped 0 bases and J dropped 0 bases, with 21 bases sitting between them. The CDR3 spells CASSLAPPGYGGYSNQPQHF. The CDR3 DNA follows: TGTGCCAGCAGTTTAGCCCCTCCAGGATACGGTGGCTATAGCAATCAGCCCCAGCATTTT.

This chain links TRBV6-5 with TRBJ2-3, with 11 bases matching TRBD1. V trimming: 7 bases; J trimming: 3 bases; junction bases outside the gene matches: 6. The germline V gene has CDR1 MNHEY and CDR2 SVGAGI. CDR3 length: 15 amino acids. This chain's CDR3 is CASTLGTGGTDTQYF. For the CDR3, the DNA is TGTGCCAGCACCTTAGGGACAGGGGGAACAGATACGCAGTATTTT.

The CDR3 region has the DNA TGTGCCAGCAGCCAATTCCAGGAACTCTCTGGGGCCAACGTCCTGACTTTC. This encodes CASSQFQELSGANVLTF. V usage is TRBV3-1 and J usage is TRBJ2-6; D not resolved. The length of the CDR3 is 17 residues. Between the trimmed V and J ends, which lost 2 bases and 0 bases, there was a span of 11 bases. Germline V CDR1 and CDR2: LGHDT, YNNKEL (reference sequence).

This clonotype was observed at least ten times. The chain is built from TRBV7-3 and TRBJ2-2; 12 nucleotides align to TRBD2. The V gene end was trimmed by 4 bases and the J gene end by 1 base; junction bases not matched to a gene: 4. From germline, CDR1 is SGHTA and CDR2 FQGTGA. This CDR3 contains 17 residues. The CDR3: CASSSLAGGMNTGELFF. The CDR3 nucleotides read TGTGCCAGCAGCTCACTAGCGGGGGGAATGAACACCGGGGAGCTGTTTTTT.

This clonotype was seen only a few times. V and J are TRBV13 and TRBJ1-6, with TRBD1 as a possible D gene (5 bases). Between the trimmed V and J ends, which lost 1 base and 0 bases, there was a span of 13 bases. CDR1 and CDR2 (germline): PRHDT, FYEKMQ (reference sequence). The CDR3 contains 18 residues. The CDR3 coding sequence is TGTGCCAGCAGCTTAGTAGTGGGACCGGGCTCCTATAATTCACCCCTCCACTTT. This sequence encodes CASSLVVGPGSYNSPLHF.